This T cell receptor (beta chain) was obtained from a study of T cell changes during pregnancy in multiple sclerosis. Here immunoSEQ multiplex PCR was the method, and the copy in TCRdb shows in-frame clones only, minus some. The sample yields about 97,000 clones, about nine tenths seen once. The CDR3 is 15 amino acids. The germline V gene encodes CDR1 MDHEN and CDR2 SYDVKM. Sequencing was performed on peripheral blood, taken in the second trimester of pregnancy. V gene TRBV28 combines with J gene TRBJ2-6, with a weak D call TRBD2 (5 bases). The TCR was taken from a female donor in good health, enrolled as a control in a pregnancy study. The CDR3 sequence: CGSSKGLSGANVLTF. As DNA, the CDR3 is TGTGGTTCTAGTAAAGGACTCTCTGGGGCCAACGTCCTGACTTTC.